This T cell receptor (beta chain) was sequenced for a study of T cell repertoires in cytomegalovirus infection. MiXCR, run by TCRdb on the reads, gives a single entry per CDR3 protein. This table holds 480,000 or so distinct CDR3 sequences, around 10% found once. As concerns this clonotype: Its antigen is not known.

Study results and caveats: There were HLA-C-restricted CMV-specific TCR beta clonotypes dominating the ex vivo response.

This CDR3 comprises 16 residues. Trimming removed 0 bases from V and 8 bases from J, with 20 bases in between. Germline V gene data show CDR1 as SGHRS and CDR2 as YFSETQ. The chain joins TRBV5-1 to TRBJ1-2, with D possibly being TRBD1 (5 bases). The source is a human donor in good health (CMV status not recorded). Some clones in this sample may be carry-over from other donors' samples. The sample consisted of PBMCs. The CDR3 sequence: CASSLGAGTGLQGYTF. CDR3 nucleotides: TGCGCCAGCAGCTTGGGAGCCGGGACGGGGCTTCAGGGCTACACCTTC.